This T cell receptor (beta chain) was captured in a study of regulatory T cells in long-lasting Graves disease. Time point of the sample: newly diagnosed GD, antithyroid drugs for less than 3 months. RNA from PBMCs was the source of the TCR library. iRepertoire HTBI primers and Arm-PCR of CDR3 regions built TCR beta libraries. MiXCR, run by TCRdb on the multiplex PCR reads, gives a single entry per CDR3 protein. The data contain more than 300,000 distinct CDR3 sequences, roughly 15% of them singletons. This clonotype appeared many times. The CDR3 has 15 residues. CDR1 is MNHEY, CDR2 SMNVEV, per germline (reference sequence). The V end was cut by 7 bases, the J end by 0 bases, with 14 bases between. The sample also formed part of further work on T cells in Graves' hyperthyroidism and ophthalmopathy.

The V and J genes are TRBV27 and TRBJ2-3; D remains ambiguous. The sequencing here drew on peripheral blood mononuclear cells (PBMCs), taken at new diagnosis, from a patient treated with antithyroid drugs. This clonotype was obtained from a woman between 18 and 29 years old with Graves disease. The CDR3 loop is CASIWVAASTDTQYF. In DNA, the CDR3 is TGTGCCAGCATTTGGGTAGCAGCTAGCACAGATACGCAGTATTTT.